One and the same sample provided the 32 T cell receptor beta chains below, sequenced in a study of molecular identifiers for immune sequencing clone quantification. TCRdb itself ran the PCR reads through MiXCR, one entry per CDR3 protein. This sample has 70,000 to 95,000 distinct CDR3 sequences; about 20% occur once, and the top ten carry roughly 0.89%. The sequenced material came from naive CD8+ T cells from blood, with Jurkat cell RNA spiked in. Described subset: FACS-sorted CD8+CD4-CCR7+CD45RA+ naive T cells. All receptors come from a human donor in good health. Some libraries in this study had Jurkat cell RNA spiked in.

At least ten counts were recorded for this clonotype. The CDR3 here is CSVVPTNTGELFF. In nucleotides, the CDR3 is TGCAGCGTTGTCCCAACGAACACCGGGGAGCTGTTTTTT. The V gene is TRBV29-1, the J gene TRBJ2-2; no reliable D call. V shed 4 bases and J shed 0 bases, with 6 bases lying between them. The CDR3 runs to 13 residues. The germline V gene has CDR1 SQVTM and CDR2 ANQGSEA.

At least ten counts were recorded for this clonotype. The genes are TRBV20-1 and TRBJ2-1; no clear D gene. Per germline, CDR1 DFQATT and CDR2 SNEGSKA (reference sequence). Trimming removed 1 base from V and 2 bases from J, with 6 bases in between. This CDR3 has 13 amino acids. CDR3 in amino acids: CSARAATYNEQFF. The CDR3, as DNA: TGCAGTGCTAGAGCGGCCACCTACAATGAGCAGTTCTTC.

This clonotype was counted many times. The genes are TRBV7-6 and TRBJ2-4; D not resolved. Looked up from germline, CDR1 is SGHVS and CDR2 is FNYEAQ. The V and J ends lost 5 bases and 1 base respectively, with 18 bases between them. This CDR3 comprises 17 residues. CDR3 sequence (DNA): TGTGCCAGCAGCCAAGGGAAGCCTGGTACGGCCAAAAACATTCAGTACTTC. Translation gives CASSQGKPGTAKNIQYF.

A few counts support this clonotype. The V and J genes are TRBV27 and TRBJ2-1; D not certain. This CDR3 region has 16 residues. Trimming stripped 0 bases from V and 0 bases from J, with 9 bases between. Germline CDR1 reads MNHEY; CDR2 reads SMNVEV (reference sequence). CDR3 DNA sequence: TGTGCCAGCAGTTTATCCGCCCTTAGCTCCTACAATGAGCAGTTCTTC. Residues: CASSLSALSSYNEQFF.

In this sample, this clonotype turned up many times. This chain connects TRBV19 to TRBJ2-7, with D possibly being TRBD1 (6 bases). This CDR3 region has 14 residues. CDR1 and CDR2 (germline): LNHDA, SQIVND (reference sequence). The germline V and J ends were trimmed by 9 bases and 1 base, with 16 bases remaining between them. Here the CDR3 DNA reads TGTGCCAGCACAGCAGGGGCCGGGTCCTACGAGCAGTACTTC. Translated: CASTAGAGSYEQYF.

The table lists this clonotype with many counts. The chain couples TRBV19 to TRBJ2-2, with 10 bases fitting TRBD1. V lost 5 bases, J lost 5 bases, and 8 bases stayed unmatched. Germline V gene lookup returns CDR1 LNHDA and CDR2 SQIVND (reference sequence). The CDR3 is made up of 16 amino acids. The CDR3 DNA reads as TGTGCCAGTAGTCCGGGACAGGGGTTTTGGACCGGGGAGCTGTTTTTT. Translation gives CASSPGQGFWTGELFF.

This chain connects TRBV4-1 to TRBJ1-1; D uncertain. CDR3 length: 18 residues. CDR1 is MGHRA, CDR2 YSYEKL, per germline. The V end lost 0 bases, the J end lost 2 bases, and 19 bases lay between the germline ends. The CDR3 reads CASSQDHGLEKKNTEAFF. In nucleotides, the CDR3 is TGCGCCAGCAGCCAAGATCACGGGTTAGAGAAAAAAAACACTGAAGCTTTCTTT.

V is TRBV20-1 and J is TRBJ2-3; D unresolved. Germline V CDR1 and CDR2: DFQATT, SNEGSKA (reference sequence). CDR3 length: 13 amino acids. CDR3 residues: CSPYSLITDTQYF. CDR3 nucleotide sequence: TGCAGCCCCTATTCCCTGATCACAGATACGCAGTATTTT.

This clonotype was observed many times. V and J are TRBV6-2 or TRBV6-3 and TRBJ1-2; TRBD1 is a possible D gene (5 bases). This CDR3 comprises 14 residues. Germline lookup yields CDR1 MNHEY and CDR2 SVGEGT. With 1 base removed from V and 8 bases from J, the gap between germline ends came to 14 bases. For the CDR3, the DNA is TGTGCCAGCAGTTACTTTTCGGCAGGGCTCGGCTACACCTTC. As protein: CASSYFSAGLGYTF.

For this clonotype: It may be a read error: a sequence one base away is much more abundant. The chain carries TRBV5-1 and TRBJ1-3; tentatively, D is TRBD1 (5 bases). The CDR3 sequence is 15 residues long. Trimming took 3 bases from V and 0 from J, leaving 10 bases between them. CDR1 is SGHRS and CDR2 is YFSETQ in the germline V gene. This CDR3 reads CASSSTASSGNTIYF. CDR3 bases: TGCGCCAGCAGCTCGACAGCGAGCTCTGGAAACACCATATATTTT.

This clonotype was detected only a few times. One end of the junction is discordant with germline, which a read error may explain. This rearrangement joins TRBV5-1 to TRBJ1-1; 9 bases agree with TRBD1. CDR1 is SGHRS, CDR2 YFSETQ, per germline. The length of the CDR3 is 13 residues. The CDR3: CDSSSTGGTEAFF. The CDR3 DNA reads as TGCGACAGCAGCTCGACAGGGGGCACTGAAGCTTTCTTT.

There are many counts of this clonotype. The V and J genes are TRBV12-3 or TRBV12-4 and TRBJ2-3; the D gene is possibly TRBD2 (6 bases). V lost 3 bases, J lost 2 bases, and 12 bases lay in between. CDR3 length: 15 amino acids. The CDR3: CASSFEAGLTDTQYF. The CDR3 DNA is TGTGCCAGCAGTTTTGAGGCGGGACTCACAGATACGCAGTATTTT.

This clonotype was counted many times. V gene TRBV9 combines with J gene TRBJ2-7, with 8 bases fitting TRBD2. CDR1 SGDLS and CDR2 YYNGEE come from the germline V gene. J gave up 0 bases and V 3 bases, and 2 bases lay outside the gene matches. The CDR3 contains 14 residues. The CDR3 DNA reads TGTGCCAGCAGCGGCGGGGGGAGCTCCTACGAGCAGTACTTC. Its protein product is CASSGGGSSYEQYF. The full variable domain, rest sourced from reference TRBV9 and TRBJ2-7, is DSGVTQTPKHLITATGQRVTLRCSPRSGDLSVYWYQQSLDQGLQFLIQYYNGEERAKGNILERFSAQQFPDLHSELNLSSLELGDSALYFCASSGGGSSYEQYFGPGTRLTVT.

This clonotype was detected many times. The chain carries TRBV27 and TRBJ1-2, with D tentatively TRBD1 (5 bases). Between the trimmed V and J ends, which lost 4 bases and 7 bases, there was a span of 13 bases. The germline V gene encodes CDR1 MNHEY and CDR2 SMNVEV (reference sequence). The CDR3 sequence is 13 residues long. The CDR3 coding sequence is TGTGCCAGCAGTTACACAGGCTATTCTGGCTACACCTTC. Amino acid sequence: CASSYTGYSGYTF.

This clonotype was observed at least ten times. The CDR3 DNA follows: TGCAGCGTTGAAGAAGGGGGGGACAGGGGAGCCGCTGAGACCCAGTACTTC. Its protein is CSVEEGGDRGAAETQYF. The chain employs TRBV29-1 and TRBJ2-5; 10 positions match TRBD1. The V gene's germline CDR1 is SQVTM and CDR2 ANQGSEA. This CDR3 comprises 17 residues. V was pared by 0 bases and J by 5 bases, with 12 bases of the junction left unmatched.

Only a few counts were recorded for this clonotype. This sequence joins TRBV19 and TRBJ2-7, with 7 bases identical to TRBD2. With V trimmed by 3 bases and J by 6 bases, 2 bases remained unmatched. Germline V gives CDR1 LNHDA, CDR2 SQIVND (reference sequence). This CDR3 contains 12 residues. The CDR3 sequence is CASSMGGVEQYF. CDR3 sequence (DNA): TGTGCCAGTAGTATGGGAGGGGTCGAGCAGTACTTC. The whole variable domain, filled in from reference TRBV19 and TRBJ2-7, reads DGGITQSPKYLFRKEGQNVTLSCEQNLNHDAMYWYRQDPGQGLRLIYYSQIVNDFQKGDIAEGYSVSREKKESFPLTVTSAQKNPTAFYLCASSMGGVEQYFGPGTRLTVT.

In this sample, this clonotype turned up many times. The chain's CDR3 is CASSPYQGMNTEAFF. The DNA for the CDR3 is TGTGCCAGCAGCCCCTATCAGGGAATGAACACTGAAGCTTTCTTT. The chain couples TRBV7-9 to TRBJ1-1, with D possibly being TRBD1 (5 bases). CDR1 is SEHNR and CDR2 is FQNEAQ in the germline V gene (reference sequence). The V end lost 5 bases, the J end lost 0 bases, and 13 bases lay between the germline ends. The CDR3 length is 15 residues.

This clonotype showed up just a few times. The chain combines TRBV28 with TRBJ2-7; TRBD1 matches 7 bases. The CDR3 has 15 amino acids. The trim removed 6 bases at V and 0 bases at J, leaving 8 bases unmatched. CDR1 MDHEN and CDR2 SYDVKM come from the germline V gene. CDR3 DNA sequence: TGTGCCAGCAGGGGACCGGGACAGAGCTCCTACGAGCAGTACTTC. This gives the protein CASRGPGQSSYEQYF. Using reference TRBV28 and TRBJ2-7 for the parts outside the CDR3, the full variable domain is DVKVTQSSRYLVKRTGEKVFLECVQDMDHENMFWYRQDPGLGLRLIYFSYDVKMKEKGDIPEGYSVSREKKERFSLILESASTNQTSMYLCASRGPGQSSYEQYFGPGTRLTVT.

This clonotype appeared once. This rearrangement joins TRBV6-5 to TRBJ1-1, with D perhaps matching TRBD1 (5 bases). The CDR3 has 14 residues. Germline V gene lookup returns CDR1 MNHEY and CDR2 SVGAGI. The V end was cut by 5 bases, the J end by 3 bases, with 13 bases between. The CDR3 sequence is CASSPGGSYTEAFF. The CDR3 DNA sequence: TGTGCCAGCAGTCCCGGGGGGAGTTACACTGAAGCTTTCTTT.

The CDR3 DNA follows: TGTGCCAGTAGTATGGTGGGGACATCGAACACTGAAGCTTTCTTT. Translating gives CASSMVGTSNTEAFF. This chain links TRBV19 with TRBJ1-1, with D tentatively TRBD1 (6 bases). Germline CDR1 is LNHDA and CDR2 is SQIVND (reference sequence). The CDR3 runs 15 residues. The germline V and J ends were trimmed by 3 bases and 1 base, with 12 bases remaining between them.

This clonotype was observed a handful of times. The V gene is TRBV7-9, the J gene TRBJ2-7; D unclear. This CDR3 has 15 amino acids. The V end was cut by 3 bases, the J end by 4 bases, with 16 bases between. The germline gives CDR1 SEHNR, CDR2 FQNEAQ (reference sequence). The CDR3 coding sequence is TGTGCCAGCAGCTTCGGGCCCAAGGGTCCATACGAGCAGTACTTC. Translation gives CASSFGPKGPYEQYF. The complete variable domain, with remaining parts taken from reference TRBV7-9 and TRBJ2-7, reads DTGVSQNPRHKITKRGQNVTFRCDPISEHNRLYWYRQTLGQGPEFLTYFQNEAQLEKSRLLSDRFSAERPKGSFSTLEIQRTEQGDSAMYLCASSFGPKGPYEQYFGPGTRLTVT.

There are many counts of this clonotype. V gene TRBV10-2 combines with J gene TRBJ2-5; 9 bases agree with TRBD1. The germline V gene has CDR1 WSHSY and CDR2 SAAADI. V dropped 7 bases and J dropped 5; count of bases not matched to a gene: 8. The length of the CDR3 is 14 residues. The chain's CDR3 is CASKETGGMETQYF. The CDR3 nucleotides read TGCGCCAGCAAGGAGACAGGGGGTATGGAGACCCAGTACTTC.

This clonotype was seen repeatedly, ten times or more. The chain couples TRBV24-1 to TRBJ2-5, with TRBD2 matching 7 bases. The CDR3 runs 18 residues. The germline gives CDR1 KGHDR, CDR2 SFDVKD. Losses at the gene ends were 0 bases for V and 0 bases for J; bases not matched to a gene: 9. The CDR3 here is CATSDLDPTAGNQETQYF. The CDR3 DNA is TGTGCCACCAGTGATTTGGATCCCACAGCGGGGAACCAAGAGACCCAGTACTTC.

In regard to this clonotype: Since a much larger clone is just one base distant, this may be a read error. The chain links TRBV3-1 to TRBJ2-7; 7 nucleotides agree with TRBD1. CDR1 LGHDT and CDR2 YNNKEL come from the germline V gene (reference sequence). CDR3 length equals 14 residues. The CDR3 bases are TGTGCCGGCAGCCTGGGACAGCCCCTCTACGAGCAGTACTTC. Amino acid sequence: CAGSLGQPLYEQYF.

Concerning this clonotype: Being one base from a much bigger clone, this may be a read error. CDR3 coding DNA: TGTGCCAGCAGTTACGGGCAGGGGGTTCCTCAGTACTTC. Translated: CASSYGQGVPQYF. The V call is TRBV6-2 or TRBV6-3, the J call TRBJ2-4, with 7 bases identical to TRBD1. Trimming removed 2 bases from V and 12 bases from J; junction bases left unmatched: 7. CDR3 length: 13 residues. CDR1 is MNHEY, CDR2 SVGEGT, per germline.

This clonotype was recorded many times. The chain has TRBV4-3 and TRBJ2-2; 12 bases fit TRBD2. Germline V gene lookup returns CDR1 LGHNA and CDR2 YSLEER. The V segment lost 5 bases and the J segment 4 bases; nucleotides outside the gene matches: 11. The CDR3 spans 18 residues. For the CDR3, the DNA is TGCGCCAGCAGCTCAAGCAGACTAGCGGGAGCGGGCACCGGGGAGCTGTTTTTT. This gives the protein CASSSSRLAGAGTGELFF.

This clonotype was found many times. The V and J genes are TRBV7-9 and TRBJ1-1, with D maybe TRBD1 (5 bases). Germline CDR1 is SEHNR and CDR2 is FQNEAQ (reference sequence). The CDR3 spans 16 residues. V lost 1 base, J lost 4 bases, and 16 bases lay in between. CDR3 region: CASSLGMGDALTEAFF. The CDR3 DNA sequence: TGTGCCAGCAGCTTAGGCATGGGGGACGCGCTCACTGAAGCTTTCTTT.

This clonotype was recorded many times. The rearrangement joins TRBV12-3 or TRBV12-4 to TRBJ2-1; TRBD2 aligns across 7 bases. The V segment lost 6 bases and the J segment 9 bases; nucleotides outside the gene matches: 8. The CDR3 length is 13 residues. CDR3 residues: CASSPGGLGEQFF. In DNA, the CDR3 is TGTGCCAGCAGCCCGGGGGGTTTGGGTGAGCAGTTCTTC.

This clonotype was detected ten times or more. This chain joins TRBV6-2 or TRBV6-3 and TRBJ1-5; 8 nucleotides match TRBD1. Germline CDR1 reads MNHEY; CDR2 reads SVGEGT. This CDR3 contains 14 residues. With V trimmed by 6 bases and J by 3 bases, 4 bases remained unmatched. CDR3 in DNA: TGTGCCAGCAGCCGGACAGGGATCAATCAGCCCCAGCATTTT. It specifies CASSRTGINQPQHF.

This clonotype occurred many times. The rearrangement joins TRBV12-3 or TRBV12-4 to TRBJ1-1; the D gene is possibly TRBD1 (5 bases). Between the trimmed V and J ends, which lost 3 bases and 5 bases, there was a span of 13 bases. This CDR3 is built from 14 residues. The CDR3 sequence: CASSFWGEGTEAFF. CDR3 in DNA: TGTGCCAGCAGTTTTTGGGGTGAGGGGACTGAAGCTTTCTTT.

In its sample, this clonotype was seen many times. The V gene is TRBV14, the J gene TRBJ2-3, with D unresolved. V lost 0 bases and J lost 0, with 7 bases in between. Looked up from germline, CDR1 is SGHDN and CDR2 is FVKESK. The CDR3 is made up of 15 amino acids. As DNA, the CDR3 is TGTGCCAGCAGCCAAGAAGATTGGAGCACAGATACGCAGTATTTT. Protein product: CASSQEDWSTDTQYF.

Comments on this clonotype: Given a much more abundant clone one base away, this may be a read error. The chain uses TRBV30 and TRBJ2-5, with a tentative D call TRBD2 (6 bases). The germline V gene has CDR1 GTSNPN and CDR2 SVGIG (reference sequence). This CDR3 contains 14 residues. Here the CDR3 reads CAWSTAGGGETRYF. CDR3 bases: TGTGCCTGGAGTACCGCCGGGGGAGGAGAGACCCGGTACTTC.